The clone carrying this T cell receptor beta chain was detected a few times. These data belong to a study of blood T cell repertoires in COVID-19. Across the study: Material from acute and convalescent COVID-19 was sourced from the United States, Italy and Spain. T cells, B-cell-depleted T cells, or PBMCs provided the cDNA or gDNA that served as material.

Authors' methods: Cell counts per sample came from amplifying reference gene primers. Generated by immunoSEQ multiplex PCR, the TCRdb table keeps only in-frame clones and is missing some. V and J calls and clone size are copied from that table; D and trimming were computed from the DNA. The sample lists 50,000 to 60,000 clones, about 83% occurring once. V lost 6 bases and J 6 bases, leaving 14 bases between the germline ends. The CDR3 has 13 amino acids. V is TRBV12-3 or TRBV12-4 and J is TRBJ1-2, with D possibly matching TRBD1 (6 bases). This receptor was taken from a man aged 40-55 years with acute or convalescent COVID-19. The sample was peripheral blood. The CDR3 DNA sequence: TGTGCCAGCAGCCTAAACAAGGGGGATGGCTACACCTTC. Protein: CASSLNKGDGYTF.